The rows below give T cell receptor beta chains drawn from one sample of a study of T cell responses to AZD1222 COVID-19 vaccine. The method was immunoSEQ multiplex PCR; TCRdb's version includes in-frame clones alone and lacks a portion of them. The sample contains about 150,000 clones, about nine tenths of which appear only once. This sample comprised peripheral blood, obtained on day 0 of AZD1222 vaccination. The source of these receptors is an adult in good health. The CDR3 runs from the conserved cysteine through the conserved F or W. The D gene is left open where the match is weak. Rows may omit the clone size; those that give it use once, few, many or a size class.

CDR3 length	D gene	clone size	V gene	J gene	CDR3 DNA	CDR3 protein
13	-	-	TRBV30	TRBJ2-2	TGTGCCTGGAGTTTCGGCCGGCCCGGGGAGCTGTTTTTT	CAWSFGRPGELFF
15	-	-	TRBV2	TRBJ2-2	TGTGCCAGCAACGAGGGGACATGGAACACCGGGGAGCTGTTTTTT	CASNEGTWNTGELFF
13	-	-	TRBV28	TRBJ1-5	TGTGCCAGCAGTTTAATGCCCGGGGGGCCCCAGCATTTT	CASSLMPGGPQHF
13	-	few	TRBV28	TRBJ1-1	TGTGCCAGCTCCCGGGCCCTTGACACTGAAGCTTTCTTT	CASSRALDTEAFF
15	-	-	TRBV19	TRBJ1-1	TGTGCCAGTAGTCGAACCGACAGCATGAACACTGAAGCTTTCTTT	CASSRTDSMNTEAFF
14	TRBD2	-	TRBV19	TRBJ2-1	TGTGCCACCGGACTAGCGGCCACCTACAATGAGCAGTTCTTC	CATGLAATYNEQFF
19	TRBD1	-	TRBV24-1	TRBJ2-6	TGTGCCACCAGTGACAGCCTGGGACAGGGGGGCTCTGGGGCCAACGTCCTGACTTTC	CATSDSLGQGGSGANVLTF
15	TRBD1	once	TRBV6-4	TRBJ1-2	TGTGCCAGCAGATGGCAAGGACAGGGGGCCGGAGGCTACACCTTC	CASRWQGQGAGGYTF
20	TRBD1	-	TRBV5-1	TRBJ2-6	TGCGCCAGCAGCCGGAACCATAGACAGGGCGAAAGCTCTGGGGCCAACGTCCTGACTTTC	CASSRNHRQGESSGANVLTF
14	-	-	TRBV3-1/TRBV3-2	TRBJ1-1	TGTGCCAGCAGCCTATGGGGGAAGAACACTGAAGCTTTCTTT	CASSLWGKNTEAFF
12	-	-	TRBV5-4	TRBJ2-7	TGTGCCAGCAGCCAGCGTAGGGACGAGCAGTACTTC	CASSQRRDEQYF
13	TRBD1	-	TRBV28	TRBJ1-2	TGTGCCAGCAGAAACCTACAGGGGAGAGGCTACACCTTC	CASRNLQGRGYTF
16	-	-	TRBV18	TRBJ2-1	TGTGCCAGCTCACTGAGGGGGACTTCAGATGACAATGAGCAGTTCTTC	CASSLRGTSDDNEQFF
14	-	-	TRBV5-1	TRBJ2-3	TGCGCCAGCAGCTTGGGTCTAGTGGGTGATACGCAGTATTTT	CASSLGLVGDTQYF
15	TRBD2	-	TRBV6-4	TRBJ2-1	TGTGCCAGCAGTGACTCTAGCGGGGACTACAATGAGCAGTTCTTC	CASSDSSGDYNEQFF
16	TRBD2	-	TRBV5-1	TRBJ2-1	TGCGCCAGCAGCTCGGGACTAGCGGGGGGGCCGAATGAGCAGTTCTTC	CASSSGLAGGPNEQFF
12	-	few	TRBV7-6	TRBJ2-7	TGTGCCAGCAGTACAAACGCCTACGAGCAGTACTTC	CASSTNAYEQYF
19	TRBD1	-	TRBV9	TRBJ1-1	TGTGCCAGCAGCGGAAGCGGTACCGGGACAGGGATAATGAACACTGAAGCTTTCTTT	CASSGSGTGTGIMNTEAFF
18	TRBD2	-	TRBV7-8	TRBJ2-1	TGTGCCAGCAGCCCGGGACTAGCGGGGAGCGAGCAGTACAATGAGCAGTTCTTC	CASSPGLAGSEQYNEQFF
17	-	-	TRBV15	TRBJ1-1	TGTGCCACCAGCAGAGTACACATGACCAGGGTGGGCACTGAAGCTTTCTTT	CATSRVHMTRVGTEAFF
14	-	-	TRBV4-3	TRBJ2-7	TGCGCCAGCAGCCGGGACCGAACCTCCTACGAGCAGTACTTC	CASSRDRTSYEQYF
13	TRBD1	-	TRBV5-8	TRBJ1-2	TGTGCCAGCAGCTTGGAGACAGGGCGAAAAAGAACCTTC	CASSLETGRKRTF
16	-	-	TRBV18	TRBJ2-7	TGTGCCAGCTCACTGGGCGGGAACGAGGGCTCCTACGAGCAGTACTTC	CASSLGGNEGSYEQYF
14	TRBD1	-	TRBV28	TRBJ1-4	TGTGCCAGCAGTCCGGACAGGGGTAATGAAAAACTGTTTTTT	CASSPDRGNEKLFF
20	TRBD1	-	TRBV18	TRBJ1-3	TGTGCCAGCTCACCACCATCCGTGACAGGGGGTCACGTATCTGGAAACACCATATATTTT	CASSPPSVTGGHVSGNTIYF
15	-	-	TRBV30	TRBJ1-4	TGTGCCTGGAGGGCAGGGGCGTTACCTAATGAAAAACTGTTTTTT	CAWRAGALPNEKLFF
13	-	-	TRBV5-6	TRBJ1-2	TGTGCCAGCAGCTTGCCAGCTAACTATGGCTACACCTTC	CASSLPANYGYTF
14	TRBD1	-	TRBV6-6	TRBJ1-3	TGTGCCAGCAGCCGACAGGGGGCTGGAAACACCATATATTTT	CASSRQGAGNTIYF